This TCR beta chain was recorded in a study of blood T cell repertoires in COVID-19. Study at large: Sites across the United States, Italy and Spain contributed samples from acute and convalescent COVID-19. PBMCs, B-cell-depleted T cells, or T cells were the source of the cDNA or gDNA that made up the material.

There are 15 residues in the CDR3. The germline V gene has CDR1 SGHTA and CDR2 FQGTGA. V was pared by 0 bases and J by 6 bases, with 4 bases of the junction left unmatched. Study processing details: How many nucleated cells were present was estimated from reference gene primer amplification. Generated by immunoSEQ multiplex PCR, the TCRdb table keeps only in-frame clones and is missing some. V and J calls and clone size are as listed in that table; D and trimming were resolved from the DNA. The sample comprises roughly 51,000 clones, about nine tenths of which are singletons, and roughly 7% rests with the top ten.

This sequence was found in a woman in her fifties or sixties with active or convalescent COVID-19. The chain joins TRBV7-3 to TRBJ1-3; 8 bases map to TRBD1. Sequenced: peripheral blood. CDR3 nucleotide sequence: TGTGCCAGCAGCTTAACTTCGACAGGGGTAAACACCATATATTTT. Amino acids: CASSLTSTGVNTIYF.